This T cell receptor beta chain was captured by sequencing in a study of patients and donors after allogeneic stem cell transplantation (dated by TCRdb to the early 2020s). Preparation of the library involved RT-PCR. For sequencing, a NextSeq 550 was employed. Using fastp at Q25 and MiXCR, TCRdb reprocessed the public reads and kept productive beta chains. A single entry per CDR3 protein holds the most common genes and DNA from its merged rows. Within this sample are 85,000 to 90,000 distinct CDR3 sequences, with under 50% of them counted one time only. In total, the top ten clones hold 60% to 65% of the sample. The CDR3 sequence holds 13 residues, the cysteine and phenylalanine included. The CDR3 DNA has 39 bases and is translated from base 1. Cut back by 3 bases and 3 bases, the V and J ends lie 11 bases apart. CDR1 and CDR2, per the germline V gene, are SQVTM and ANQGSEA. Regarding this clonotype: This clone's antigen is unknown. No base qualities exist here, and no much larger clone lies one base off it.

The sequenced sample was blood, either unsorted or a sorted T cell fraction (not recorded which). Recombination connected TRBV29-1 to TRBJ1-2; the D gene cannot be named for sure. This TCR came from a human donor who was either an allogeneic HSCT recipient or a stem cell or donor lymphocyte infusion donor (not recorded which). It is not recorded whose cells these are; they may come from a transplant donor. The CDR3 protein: CSVDLEAYYGYTF. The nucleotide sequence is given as TGCAGCGTTGATTTGGAGGCCTACTATGGCTACACCTTC.